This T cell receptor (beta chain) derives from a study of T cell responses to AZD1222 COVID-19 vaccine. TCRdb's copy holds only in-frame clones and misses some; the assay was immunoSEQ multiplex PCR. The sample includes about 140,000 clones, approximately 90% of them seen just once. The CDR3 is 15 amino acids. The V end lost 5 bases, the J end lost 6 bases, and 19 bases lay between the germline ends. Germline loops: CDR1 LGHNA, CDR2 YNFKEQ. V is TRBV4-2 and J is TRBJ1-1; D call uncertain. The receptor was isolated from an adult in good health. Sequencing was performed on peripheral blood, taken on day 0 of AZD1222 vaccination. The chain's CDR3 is CASSYNRAESAEAFF. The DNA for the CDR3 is TGTGCCAGCAGCTACAACCGCGCCGAGAGCGCTGAAGCTTTCTTT.